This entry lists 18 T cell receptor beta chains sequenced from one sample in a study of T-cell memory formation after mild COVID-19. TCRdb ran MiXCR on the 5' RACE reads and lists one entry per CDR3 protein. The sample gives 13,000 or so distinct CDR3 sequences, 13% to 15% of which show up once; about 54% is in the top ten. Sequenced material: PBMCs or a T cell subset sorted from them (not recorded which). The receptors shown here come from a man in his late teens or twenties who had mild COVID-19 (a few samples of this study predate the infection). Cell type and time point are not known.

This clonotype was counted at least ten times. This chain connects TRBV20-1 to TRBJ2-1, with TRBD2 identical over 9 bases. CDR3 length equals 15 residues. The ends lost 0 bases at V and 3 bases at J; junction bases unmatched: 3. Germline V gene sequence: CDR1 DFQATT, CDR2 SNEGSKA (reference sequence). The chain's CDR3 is CSARDWRGGYNEQFF. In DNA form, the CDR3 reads TGCAGTGCTAGAGATTGGCGGGGGGGCTACAATGAGCAGTTCTTC.

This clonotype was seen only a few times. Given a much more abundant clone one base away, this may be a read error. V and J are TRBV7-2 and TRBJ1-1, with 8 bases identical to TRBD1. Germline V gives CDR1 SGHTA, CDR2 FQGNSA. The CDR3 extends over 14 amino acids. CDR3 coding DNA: TGTGCCAGCAGCTTAGGGTCAGGGGGCACTGAAGTTTTCTTT. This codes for CASSLGSGGTEVFF.

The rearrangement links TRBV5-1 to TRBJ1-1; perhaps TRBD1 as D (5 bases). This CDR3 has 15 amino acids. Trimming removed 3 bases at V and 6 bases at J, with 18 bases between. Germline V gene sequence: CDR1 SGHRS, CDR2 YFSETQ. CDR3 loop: CASSWGEWGVAEAFF. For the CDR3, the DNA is TGCGCCAGCAGCTGGGGGGAGTGGGGTGTCGCTGAAGCTTTCTTT.

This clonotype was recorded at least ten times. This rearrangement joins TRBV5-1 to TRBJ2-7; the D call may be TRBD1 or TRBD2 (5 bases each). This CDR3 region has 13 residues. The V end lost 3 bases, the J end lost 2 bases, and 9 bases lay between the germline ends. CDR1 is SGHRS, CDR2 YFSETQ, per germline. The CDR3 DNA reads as TGCGCCAGCAGCTGGGGACCTCCCTACGAGCAGTACTTC. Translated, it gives CASSWGPPYEQYF.

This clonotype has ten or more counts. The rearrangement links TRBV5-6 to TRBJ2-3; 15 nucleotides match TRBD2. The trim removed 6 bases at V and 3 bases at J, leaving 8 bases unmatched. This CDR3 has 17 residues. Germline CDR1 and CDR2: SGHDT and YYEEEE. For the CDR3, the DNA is TGTGCCAGCATCTACCTAGGACTAGCGGGGGGGACAGATACGCAGTATTTT. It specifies CASIYLGLAGGTDTQYF.

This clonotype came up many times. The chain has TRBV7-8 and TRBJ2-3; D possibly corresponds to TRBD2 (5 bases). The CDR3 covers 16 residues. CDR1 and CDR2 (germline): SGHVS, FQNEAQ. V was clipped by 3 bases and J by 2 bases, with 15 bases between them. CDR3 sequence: CASSFRMAGLTDTQYF. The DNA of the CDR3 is TGTGCCAGCAGCTTTCGGATGGCGGGCCTCACAGATACGCAGTATTTT.

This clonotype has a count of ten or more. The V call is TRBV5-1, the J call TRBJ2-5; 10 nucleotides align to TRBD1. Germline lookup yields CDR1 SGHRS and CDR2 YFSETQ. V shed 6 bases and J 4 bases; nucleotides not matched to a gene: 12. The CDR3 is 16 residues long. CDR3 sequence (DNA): TGCGCCAGCACCGGGACAGGGGTATTCGCAAGAGAGACCCAGTACTTC. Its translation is CASTGTGVFARETQYF.

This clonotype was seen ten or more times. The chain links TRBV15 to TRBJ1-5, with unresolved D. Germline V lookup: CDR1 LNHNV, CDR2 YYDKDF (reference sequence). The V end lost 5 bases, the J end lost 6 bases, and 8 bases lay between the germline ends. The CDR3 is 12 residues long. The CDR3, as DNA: TGTGCCACCAGCTCGGAAGGTCAGCCCCAGCATTTT. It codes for CATSSEGQPQHF.

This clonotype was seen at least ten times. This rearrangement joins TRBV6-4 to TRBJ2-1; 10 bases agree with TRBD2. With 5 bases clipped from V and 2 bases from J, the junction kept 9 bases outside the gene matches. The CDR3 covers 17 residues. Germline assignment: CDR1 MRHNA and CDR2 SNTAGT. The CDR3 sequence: CASSPLALAGAYNEQFF. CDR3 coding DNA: TGTGCCAGCAGTCCCCTCGCCCTAGCGGGGGCCTACAATGAGCAGTTCTTC.

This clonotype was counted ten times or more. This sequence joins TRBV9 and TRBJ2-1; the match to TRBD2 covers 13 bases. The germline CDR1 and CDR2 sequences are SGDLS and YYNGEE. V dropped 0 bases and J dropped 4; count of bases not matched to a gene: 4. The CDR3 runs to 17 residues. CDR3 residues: CASSVERGLAGYNEQFF. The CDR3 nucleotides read TGTGCCAGCAGCGTAGAAAGGGGACTAGCGGGGTACAATGAGCAGTTCTTC.

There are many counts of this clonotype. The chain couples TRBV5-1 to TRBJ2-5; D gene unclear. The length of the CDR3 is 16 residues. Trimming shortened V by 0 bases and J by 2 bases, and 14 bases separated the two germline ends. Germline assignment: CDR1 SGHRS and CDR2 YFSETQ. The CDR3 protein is CASSLASLGPQETQYF. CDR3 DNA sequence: TGCGCCAGCAGCTTGGCCAGCTTAGGCCCGCAAGAGACCCAGTACTTC.

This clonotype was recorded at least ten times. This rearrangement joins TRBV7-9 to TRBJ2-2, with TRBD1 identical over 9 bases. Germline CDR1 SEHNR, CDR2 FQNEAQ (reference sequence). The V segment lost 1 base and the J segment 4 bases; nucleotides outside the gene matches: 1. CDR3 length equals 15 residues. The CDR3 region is CASSLGDRATGELFF. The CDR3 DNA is TGTGCCAGCAGCTTAGGGGACAGGGCCACCGGGGAGCTGTTTTTT.

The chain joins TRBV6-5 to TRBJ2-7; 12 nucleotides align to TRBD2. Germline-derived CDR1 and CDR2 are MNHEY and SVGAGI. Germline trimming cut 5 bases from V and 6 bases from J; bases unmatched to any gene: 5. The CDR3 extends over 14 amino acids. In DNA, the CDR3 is TGTGCCAGCAGTCCTAGCGGGGGGGCTCCCGAGCAGTACTTC. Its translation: CASSPSGGAPEQYF.

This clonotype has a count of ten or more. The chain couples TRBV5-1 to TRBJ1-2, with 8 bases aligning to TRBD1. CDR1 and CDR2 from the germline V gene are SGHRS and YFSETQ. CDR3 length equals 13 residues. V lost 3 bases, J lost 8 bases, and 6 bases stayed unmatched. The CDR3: CASSSTGAVGYTF. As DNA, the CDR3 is TGCGCCAGCAGCTCGACAGGGGCGGTAGGCTACACCTTC.

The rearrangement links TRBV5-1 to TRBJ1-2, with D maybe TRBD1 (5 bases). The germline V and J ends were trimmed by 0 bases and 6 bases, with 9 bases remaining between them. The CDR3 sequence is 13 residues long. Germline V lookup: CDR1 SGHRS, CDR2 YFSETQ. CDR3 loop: CASSLGGDDGYTF. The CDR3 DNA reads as TGCGCCAGCAGCTTGGGGGGGGACGATGGCTACACCTTC.

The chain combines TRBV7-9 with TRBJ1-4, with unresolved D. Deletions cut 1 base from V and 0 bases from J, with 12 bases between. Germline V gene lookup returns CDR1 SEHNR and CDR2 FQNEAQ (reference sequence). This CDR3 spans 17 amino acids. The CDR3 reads CASSLVVLQATNEKLFF. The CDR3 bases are TGTGCCAGCAGCTTAGTCGTCCTCCAGGCAACTAATGAAAAACTGTTTTTT. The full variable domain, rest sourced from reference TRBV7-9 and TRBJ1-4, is DTGVSQNPRHKITKRGQNVTFRCDPISEHNRLYWYRQTLGQGPEFLTYFQNEAQLEKSRLLSDRFSAERPKGSFSTLEIQRTEQGDSAMYLCASSLVVLQATNEKLFFGSGTQLSVL.

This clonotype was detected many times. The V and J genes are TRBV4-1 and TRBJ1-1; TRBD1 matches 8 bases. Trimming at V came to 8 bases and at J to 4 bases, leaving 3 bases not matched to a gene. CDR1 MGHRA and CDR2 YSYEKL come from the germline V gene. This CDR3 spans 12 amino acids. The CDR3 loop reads CASQGAGTEAFF. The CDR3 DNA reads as TGCGCCAGCCAGGGGGCTGGCACTGAAGCTTTCTTT.

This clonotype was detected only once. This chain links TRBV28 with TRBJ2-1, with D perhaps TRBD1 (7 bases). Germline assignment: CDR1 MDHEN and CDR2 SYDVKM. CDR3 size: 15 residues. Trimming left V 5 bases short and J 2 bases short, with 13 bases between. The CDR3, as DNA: TGTGCCAGCAGTGGACGCGGGACAGCCTACAATGAGCAGTTCTTC. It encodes CASSGRGTAYNEQFF.